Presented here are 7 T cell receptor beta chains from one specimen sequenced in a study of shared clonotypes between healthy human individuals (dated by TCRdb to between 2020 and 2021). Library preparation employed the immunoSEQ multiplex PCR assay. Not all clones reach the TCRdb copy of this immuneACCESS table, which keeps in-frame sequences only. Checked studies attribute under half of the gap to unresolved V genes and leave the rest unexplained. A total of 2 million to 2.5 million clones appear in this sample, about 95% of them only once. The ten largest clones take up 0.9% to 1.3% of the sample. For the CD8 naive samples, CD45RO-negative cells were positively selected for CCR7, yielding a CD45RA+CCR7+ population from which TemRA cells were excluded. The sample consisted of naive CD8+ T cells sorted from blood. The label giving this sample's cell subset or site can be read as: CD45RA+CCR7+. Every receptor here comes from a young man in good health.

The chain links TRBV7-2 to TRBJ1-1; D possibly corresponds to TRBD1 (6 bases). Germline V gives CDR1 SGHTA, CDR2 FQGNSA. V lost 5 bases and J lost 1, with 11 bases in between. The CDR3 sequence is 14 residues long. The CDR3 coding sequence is TGTGCCAGCAGCGCACGGGACAAGAACACTGAAGCTTTCTTT. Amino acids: CASSARDKNTEAFF.

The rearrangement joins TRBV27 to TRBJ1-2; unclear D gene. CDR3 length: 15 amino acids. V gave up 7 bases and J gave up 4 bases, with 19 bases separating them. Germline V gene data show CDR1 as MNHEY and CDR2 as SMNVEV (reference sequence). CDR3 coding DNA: TGTGCCAGCACTATAGCCCCAAACGGCGGCTATGGCTACACCTTC. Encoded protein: CASTIAPNGGYGYTF.

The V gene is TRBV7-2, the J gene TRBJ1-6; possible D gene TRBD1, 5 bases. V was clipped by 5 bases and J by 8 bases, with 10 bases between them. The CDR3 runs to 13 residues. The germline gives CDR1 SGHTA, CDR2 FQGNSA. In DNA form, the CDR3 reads TGTGCCAGCAGCCTAAAACAGGATTCACCCCTCCACTTT. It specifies CASSLKQDSPLHF.

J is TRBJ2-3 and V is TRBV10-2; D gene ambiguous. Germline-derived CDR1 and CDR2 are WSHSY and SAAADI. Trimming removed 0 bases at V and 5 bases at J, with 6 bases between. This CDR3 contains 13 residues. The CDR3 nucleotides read TGCGCCAGCAGTGAGTCGGCCCGAGATACGCAGTATTTT. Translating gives CASSESARDTQYF.

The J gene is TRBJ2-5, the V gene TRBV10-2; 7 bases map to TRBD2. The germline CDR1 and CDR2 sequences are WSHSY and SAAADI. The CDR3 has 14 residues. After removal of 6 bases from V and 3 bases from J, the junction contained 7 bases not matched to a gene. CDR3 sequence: CASSQLAIEETQYF. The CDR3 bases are TGCGCCAGCAGCCAACTAGCGATAGAAGAGACCCAGTACTTC.

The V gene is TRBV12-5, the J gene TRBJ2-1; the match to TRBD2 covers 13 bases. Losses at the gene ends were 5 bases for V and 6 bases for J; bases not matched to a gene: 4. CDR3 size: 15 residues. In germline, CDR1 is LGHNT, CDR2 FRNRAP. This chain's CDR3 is CASGTGTSGANEQFF. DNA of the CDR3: TGTGCTAGTGGTACCGGGACTAGCGGGGCCAATGAGCAGTTCTTC.

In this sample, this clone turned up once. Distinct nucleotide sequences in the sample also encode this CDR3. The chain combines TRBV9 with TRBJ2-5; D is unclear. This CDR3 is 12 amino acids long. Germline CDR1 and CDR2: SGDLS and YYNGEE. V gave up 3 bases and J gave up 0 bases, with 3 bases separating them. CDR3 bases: TGTGCCAGCAGCGACAACCAAGAGACCCAGTACTTC. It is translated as CASSDNQETQYF.